The text below deals with one TCR beta chain. The protocol was immunoSEQ multiplex PCR, while the TCRdb copy is restricted to in-frame clones and leaves out a portion. Of 110,000 to 150,000 clones listed, approximately 90% are singletons. V was pared by 6 bases and J by 1 base, with 1 base of the junction left unmatched. CDR3 size: 13 residues. The data originate from a study of T cell responses to AZD1222 COVID-19 vaccine. Sequencing was performed on peripheral blood, taken 28 days after the second AZD1222 dose. This sequence originates from an adult who received the AZD1222 COVID-19 vaccine. This chain joins TRBV12-3 or TRBV12-4 and TRBJ2-7; 9 positions match TRBD1. Here the CDR3 reads CASRGTGSYEQYF. The DNA of the CDR3 is TGTGCCAGCAGGGGGACAGGGTCCTACGAGCAGTACTTC.